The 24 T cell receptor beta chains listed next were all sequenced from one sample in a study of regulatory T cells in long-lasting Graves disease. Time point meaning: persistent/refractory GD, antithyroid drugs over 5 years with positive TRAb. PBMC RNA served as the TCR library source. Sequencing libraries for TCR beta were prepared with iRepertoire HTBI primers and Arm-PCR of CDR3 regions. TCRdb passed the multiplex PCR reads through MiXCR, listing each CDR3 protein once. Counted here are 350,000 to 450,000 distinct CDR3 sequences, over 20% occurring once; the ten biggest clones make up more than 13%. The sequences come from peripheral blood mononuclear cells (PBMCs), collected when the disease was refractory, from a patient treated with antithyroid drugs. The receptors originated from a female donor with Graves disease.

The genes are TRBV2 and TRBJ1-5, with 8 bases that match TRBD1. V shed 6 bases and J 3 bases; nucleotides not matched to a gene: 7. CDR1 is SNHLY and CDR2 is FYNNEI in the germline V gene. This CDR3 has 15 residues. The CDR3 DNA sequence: TGTGCCAGCAGCTTTCCAGGGGGCGTCAATCAGCCCCAGCATTTT. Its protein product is CASSFPGGVNQPQHF.

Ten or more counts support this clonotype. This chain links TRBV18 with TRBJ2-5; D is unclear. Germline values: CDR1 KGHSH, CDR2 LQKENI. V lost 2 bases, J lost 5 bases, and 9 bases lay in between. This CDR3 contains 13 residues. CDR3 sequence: CASSPELEETQYF. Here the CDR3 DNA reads TGTGCCAGCTCACCAGAGTTGGAGGAGACCCAGTACTTC.

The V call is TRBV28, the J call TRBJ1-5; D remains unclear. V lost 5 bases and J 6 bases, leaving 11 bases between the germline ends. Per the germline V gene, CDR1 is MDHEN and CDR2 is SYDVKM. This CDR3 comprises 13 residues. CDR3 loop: CASSRHEGQPQHF. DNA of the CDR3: TGTGCCAGCAGTCGACATGAGGGTCAGCCCCAGCATTTT.

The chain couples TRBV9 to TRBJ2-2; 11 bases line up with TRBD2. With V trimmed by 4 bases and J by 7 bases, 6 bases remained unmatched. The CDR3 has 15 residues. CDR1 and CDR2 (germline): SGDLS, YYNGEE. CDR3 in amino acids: CASSPSGRLSGELFF. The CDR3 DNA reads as TGTGCCAGCAGCCCTAGCGGGAGGTTGAGCGGGGAGCTGTTTTTT.

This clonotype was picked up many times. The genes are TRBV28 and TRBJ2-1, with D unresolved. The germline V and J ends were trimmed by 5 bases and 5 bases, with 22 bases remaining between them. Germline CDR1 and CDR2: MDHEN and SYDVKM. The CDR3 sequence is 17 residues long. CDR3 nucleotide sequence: TGTGCCAGCAGTCCCAACCCTCTAGGGTATGCCGACAATGAGCAGTTCTTC. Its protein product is CASSPNPLGYADNEQFF.

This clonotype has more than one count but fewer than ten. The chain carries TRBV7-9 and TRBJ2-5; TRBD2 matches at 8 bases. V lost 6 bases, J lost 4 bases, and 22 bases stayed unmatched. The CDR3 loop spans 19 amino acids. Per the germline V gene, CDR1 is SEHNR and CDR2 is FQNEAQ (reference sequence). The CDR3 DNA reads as TGTGCCAGCAGTCTCCCCCTAGCGGGCAGCATCCTCGTGGGAGAGACCCAGTACTTC. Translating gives CASSLPLAGSILVGETQYF.

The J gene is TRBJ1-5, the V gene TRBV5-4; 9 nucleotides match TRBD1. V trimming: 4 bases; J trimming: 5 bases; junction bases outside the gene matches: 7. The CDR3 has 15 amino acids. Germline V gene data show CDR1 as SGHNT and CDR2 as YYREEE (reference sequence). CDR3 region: CASSLQGAGDQPQHF. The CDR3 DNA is TGTGCCAGCAGCCTACAGGGGGCGGGGGATCAGCCCCAGCATTTT.

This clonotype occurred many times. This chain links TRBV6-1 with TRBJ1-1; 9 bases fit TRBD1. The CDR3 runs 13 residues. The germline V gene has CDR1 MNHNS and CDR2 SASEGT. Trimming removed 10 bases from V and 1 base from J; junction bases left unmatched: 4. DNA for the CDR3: TGTGCCATACGACAGGGGGAGAACACTGAAGCTTTCTTT. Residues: CAIRQGENTEAFF.

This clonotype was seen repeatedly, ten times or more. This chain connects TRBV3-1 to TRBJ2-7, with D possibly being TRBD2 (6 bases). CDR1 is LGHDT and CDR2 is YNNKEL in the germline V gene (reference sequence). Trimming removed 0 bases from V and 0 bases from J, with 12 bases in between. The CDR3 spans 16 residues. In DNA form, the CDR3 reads TGTGCCAGCAGCCAAGACGGCGGGACCAGCTCCTACGAGCAGTACTTC. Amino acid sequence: CASSQDGGTSSYEQYF.

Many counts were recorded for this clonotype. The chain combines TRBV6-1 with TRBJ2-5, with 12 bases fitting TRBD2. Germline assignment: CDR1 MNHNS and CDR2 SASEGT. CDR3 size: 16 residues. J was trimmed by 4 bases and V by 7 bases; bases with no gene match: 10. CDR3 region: CASTRLAGDGAETQYF. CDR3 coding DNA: TGTGCCAGCACCCGACTAGCGGGAGACGGAGCAGAGACCCAGTACTTC.

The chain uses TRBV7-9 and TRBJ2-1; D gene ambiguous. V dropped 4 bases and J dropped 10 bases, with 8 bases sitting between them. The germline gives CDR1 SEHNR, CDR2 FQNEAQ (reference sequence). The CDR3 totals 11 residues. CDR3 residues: CASSYGWEQFF. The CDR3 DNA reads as TGTGCCAGCAGCTACGGATGGGAGCAGTTCTTC.

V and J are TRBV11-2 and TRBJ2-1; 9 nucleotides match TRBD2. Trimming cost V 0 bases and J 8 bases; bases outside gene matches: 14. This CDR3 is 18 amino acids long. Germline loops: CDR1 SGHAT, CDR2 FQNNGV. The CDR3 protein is CASSLERGTSSFSDEQFF. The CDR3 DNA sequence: TGTGCCAGCAGCTTAGAAAGAGGGACTAGCAGTTTCTCCGATGAGCAGTTCTTC.

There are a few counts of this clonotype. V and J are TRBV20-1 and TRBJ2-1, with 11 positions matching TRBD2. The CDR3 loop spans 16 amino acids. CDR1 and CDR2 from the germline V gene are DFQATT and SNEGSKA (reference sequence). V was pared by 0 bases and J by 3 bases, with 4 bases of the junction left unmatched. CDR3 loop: CSARDLAGGDYNEQFF. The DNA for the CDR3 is TGCAGTGCTAGAGATCTAGCGGGAGGAGACTACAATGAGCAGTTCTTC.

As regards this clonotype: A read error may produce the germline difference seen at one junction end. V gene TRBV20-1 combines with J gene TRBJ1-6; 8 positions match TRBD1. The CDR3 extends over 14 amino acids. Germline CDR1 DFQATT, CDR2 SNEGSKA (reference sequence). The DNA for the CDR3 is TGCAGTGCAAGAGTGGGGACAGGAAATTCACCCCTCCACTTT. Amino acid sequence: CSARVGTGNSPLHF.

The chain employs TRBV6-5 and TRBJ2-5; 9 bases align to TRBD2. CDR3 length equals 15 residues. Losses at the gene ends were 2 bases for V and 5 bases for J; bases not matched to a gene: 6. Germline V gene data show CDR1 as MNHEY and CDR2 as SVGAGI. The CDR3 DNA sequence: TGTGCCAGCAGTTACGGACTAGCGAGGTTGGAGACCCAGTACTTC. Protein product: CASSYGLARLETQYF.

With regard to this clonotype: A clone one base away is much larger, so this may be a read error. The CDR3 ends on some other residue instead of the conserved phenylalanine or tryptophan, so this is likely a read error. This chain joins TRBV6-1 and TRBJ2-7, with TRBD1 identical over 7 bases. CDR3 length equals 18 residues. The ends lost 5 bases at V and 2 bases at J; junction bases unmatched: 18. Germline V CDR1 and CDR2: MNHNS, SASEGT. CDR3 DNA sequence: TGTGCCAGCAGTCCTCTTACCCCGGGACAGAACTTACCCTACGAGCAGTACTCC. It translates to CASSPLTPGQNLPYEQYS.

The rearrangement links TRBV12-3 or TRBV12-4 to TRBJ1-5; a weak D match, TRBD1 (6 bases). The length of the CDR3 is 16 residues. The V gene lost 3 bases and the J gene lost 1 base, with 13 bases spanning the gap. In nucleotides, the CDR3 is TGTGCCAGCAGTTTCGGGGGGCGAGGGAGCAATCAGCCCCAGCATTTT. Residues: CASSFGGRGSNQPQHF.

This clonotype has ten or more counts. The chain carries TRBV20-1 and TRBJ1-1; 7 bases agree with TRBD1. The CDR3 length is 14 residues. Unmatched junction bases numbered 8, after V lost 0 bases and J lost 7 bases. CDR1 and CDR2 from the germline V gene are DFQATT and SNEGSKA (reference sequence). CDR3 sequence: CSARDRGRGIEAFF. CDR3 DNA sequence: TGCAGTGCTAGAGATCGGGGCAGGGGGATTGAAGCTTTCTTT.

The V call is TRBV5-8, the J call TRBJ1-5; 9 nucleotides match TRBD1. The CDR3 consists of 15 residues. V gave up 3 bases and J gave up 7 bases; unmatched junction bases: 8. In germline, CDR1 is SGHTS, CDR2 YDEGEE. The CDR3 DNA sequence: TGTGCCAGCAGCTACCGGGACAGGGCTATACAGCCCCAGCATTTT. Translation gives CASSYRDRAIQPQHF. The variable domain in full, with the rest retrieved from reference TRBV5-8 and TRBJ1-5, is EAGVTQSPTHLIKTRGQQATLRCSPISGHTSVYWYQQALGLGLQFLLWYDEGEERNRGNFPPRFSGRQFPNYSSELNVNALELEDSALYLCASSYRDRAIQPQHFGDGTRLSIL.

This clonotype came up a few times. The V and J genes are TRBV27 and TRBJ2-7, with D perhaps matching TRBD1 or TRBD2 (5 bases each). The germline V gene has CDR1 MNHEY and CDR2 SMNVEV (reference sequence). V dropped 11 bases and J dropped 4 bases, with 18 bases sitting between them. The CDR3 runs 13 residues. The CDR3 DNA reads TGTGCCGTAGGATCGAGGGGAACGTACGAGCAGTACTTC. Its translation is CAVGSRGTYEQYF.

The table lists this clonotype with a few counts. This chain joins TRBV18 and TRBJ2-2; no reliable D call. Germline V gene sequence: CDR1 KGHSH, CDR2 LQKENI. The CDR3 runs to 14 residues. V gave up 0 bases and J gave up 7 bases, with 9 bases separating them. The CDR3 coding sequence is TGTGCCAGCTCACCACCGTCTAGTGGCGGGGAGCTGTTTTTT. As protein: CASSPPSSGGELFF. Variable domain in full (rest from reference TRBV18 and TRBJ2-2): NAGVMQNPRHLVRRRGQEARLRCSPMKGHSHVYWYRQLPEEGLKFMVYLQKENIIDESGMPKERFSAEFPKEGPSILRIQQVVRGDSAAYFCASSPPSSGGELFFGEGSRLTVL.

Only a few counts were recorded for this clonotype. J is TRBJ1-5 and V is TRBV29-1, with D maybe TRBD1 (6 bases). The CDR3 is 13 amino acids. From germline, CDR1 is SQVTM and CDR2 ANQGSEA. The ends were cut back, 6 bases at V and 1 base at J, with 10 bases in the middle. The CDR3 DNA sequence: TGCAGCGTAGGACAGCACAGCAATCAGCCCCAGCATTTT. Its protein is CSVGQHSNQPQHF.

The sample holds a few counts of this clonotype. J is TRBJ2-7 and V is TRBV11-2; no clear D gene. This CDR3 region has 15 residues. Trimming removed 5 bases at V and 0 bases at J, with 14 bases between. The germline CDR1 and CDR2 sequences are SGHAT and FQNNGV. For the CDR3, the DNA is TGTGCCAGCAGCCAACCCCCGGGCCGCTCCTACGAGCAGTACTTC. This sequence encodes CASSQPPGRSYEQYF.

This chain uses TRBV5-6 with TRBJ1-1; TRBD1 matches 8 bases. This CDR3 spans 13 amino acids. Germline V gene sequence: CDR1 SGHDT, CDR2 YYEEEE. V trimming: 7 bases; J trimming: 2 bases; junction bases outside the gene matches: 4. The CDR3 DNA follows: TGTGCCAGCGGTGGACAGGGAAACACTGAAGCTTTCTTT. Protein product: CASGGQGNTEAFF.